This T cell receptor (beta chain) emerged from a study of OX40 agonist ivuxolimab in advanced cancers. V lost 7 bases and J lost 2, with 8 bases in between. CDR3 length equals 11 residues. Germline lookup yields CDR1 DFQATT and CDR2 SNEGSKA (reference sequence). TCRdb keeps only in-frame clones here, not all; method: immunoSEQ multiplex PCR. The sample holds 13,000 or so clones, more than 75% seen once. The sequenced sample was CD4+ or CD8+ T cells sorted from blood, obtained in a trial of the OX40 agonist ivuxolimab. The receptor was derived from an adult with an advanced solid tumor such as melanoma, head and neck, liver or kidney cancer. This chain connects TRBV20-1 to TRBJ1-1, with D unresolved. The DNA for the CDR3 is TGCAGTGTACAACCAAACACTGAAGCTTTCTTT. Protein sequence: CSVQPNTEAFF.